This section outlines one T cell receptor beta chain sequence together with its context. The antigen remains unidentified. The data stem from a study of response to subunit inactivated influenza vaccine. General observations from the study: Authors suggested each seasonal flu vaccination may recruit only limited numbers of new T cells.

A single record per CDR3 protein comes from TCRdb applying MiXCR to the RT-PCR reads. This repertoire shows 700,000 to 900,000 distinct CDR3 sequences, about 20% found once; its top ten account for roughly 10%. This material consisted of PBMCs from blood, taken roughly 5 days after vaccination. This receptor was obtained from a man over 45 who received an inactivated influenza vaccine.

CDR3 sequence: CASSLHQTYGYTF. CDR3 nucleotides: TGTGCCAGCAGCTTACACCAGACCTATGGCTACACCTTC. The chain is built from TRBV11-2 and TRBJ1-2, with D uncertain. This CDR3 is 13 amino acids long. Germline assignment: CDR1 SGHAT and CDR2 FQNNGV. Trimming removed 2 bases at V and 4 bases at J, with 8 bases between.